The rows below give T cell receptor beta chains drawn from one sample of a study of blood T cell repertoires in COVID-19. Clones were sequenced by immunoSEQ multiplex PCR, and TCRdb holds only the in-frame ones, with some missing. Of 250,000 or so clones in the sample, nearly 90% are singletons; the top ten hold under 2.5%. Sequenced material: peripheral blood. The receptors derive from a woman aged 55-70 years with COVID-19, enrolled during active disease. Both conserved end residues are part of each CDR3. A D gene is named only where the DNA matches it firmly.

d_gene,j_gene,v_gene,CDR3nt,CDR3aa
-,TRBJ1-5,TRBV6-2/TRBV6-3,TGTGCCAGCAGTTACTCGAGGTTTAAGGCTCAGCCCCAGCATTTT,CASSYSRFKAQPQHF
TRBD1,TRBJ2-1,TRBV7-7,TGTGCCAGCAGCGCGGACAGGGGAAATGAGCAGTTCTTC,CASSADRGNEQFF
TRBD1,TRBJ1-2,TRBV5-1,TGCGCCAGCAGCGGGACAGGAAGCTATGGCTACACCTTC,CASSGTGSYGYTF
TRBD1,TRBJ1-5,TRBV27,TGTGCCAGCAGTCGCGGACAGGGCTATCAGCCCCAGCATTTT,CASSRGQGYQPQHF
-,TRBJ1-6,TRBV9,TGTGCCAGCAGCCCCACCGGGGAGGGTATGAGCTCACTCCTCCACTTT,CASSPTGEGMSSLLHF
-,TRBJ1-2,TRBV14,TGTGCCAGCAGCCAGTATAAAGAGGGAGGGAACGGCTACACCTTC,CASSQYKEGGNGYTF
TRBD2,TRBJ2-5,TRBV27,TGTGCCAGCAGTTTATGGCGGACTAGCGGGGGCCGGTCCCAAGAGACCCAGTACTTC,CASSLWRTSGGRSQETQYF
-,TRBJ1-2,TRBV29-1,TGCAGCGTTACGCTGGCGGGTTATGGCTACACCTTC,CSVTLAGYGYTF
TRBD1,TRBJ1-1,TRBV6-2/TRBV6-3,TGTGCCAGCAGTTACTCGAGGACAGGGGTTGTAACTGAAGCTTTCTTT,CASSYSRTGVVTEAFF
TRBD1,TRBJ1-6,TRBV5-5,TGTGCCAGCAGCTTGGAACAGGGGCCGAGCGATAATTCACCCCTCCACTTT,CASSLEQGPSDNSPLHF
TRBD1,TRBJ1-2,TRBV29-1,TGCAGCGCTGAAGGACAGGCATACTATGGCTACACCTTC,CSAEGQAYYGYTF